This T cell receptor (beta chain) was captured in a study of beta chain features in type 1 diabetes. Findings and caveats of the study: Type 1 diabetes patients showed a moderate but significant shortening of TCRB CDR3s in all four CD4+ subsets.

Expressed TCRB transcripts were sequenced, since all the RNA that had been isolated was reverse transcribed. About 3.57 million reads per sample were averaged for naive, central memory and regulatory samples. TCRdb keeps only in-frame clones here, not all; method: immunoSEQ multiplex PCR. The sample shows 130,000 to 150,000 clones, about 13% of them seen only once. Germline CDR1 is KGHSH and CDR2 is LQKENI. Deletions cut 2 bases from V and 2 bases from J, with 12 bases between. The CDR3 has 15 residues. This clone has more than one count but fewer than ten. Its antigen remains unidentified. CD4+ cells of the naive, central memory, regulatory and stem cell-like memory types were sorted via CD45RO/CCR7/CD25/CD127/CD95/CD27.

This chain connects TRBV18 to TRBJ2-5, with a possible D match to TRBD1 (6 bases). The sample comprised central memory CD4+ T cells from blood. The sequence was obtained from a man aged 18 to 29 with type 1 diabetes. CDR3 sequence: CASSPSYQGQETQYF. CDR3 DNA: TGTGCCAGCTCACCAAGTTACCAGGGGCAAGAGACCCAGTACTTC.